The 14 T cell receptor beta chains below come from one sample, sequenced in a study of blood T cell repertoires in COVID-19. Using immunoSEQ multiplex PCR, the repertoire was profiled, and TCRdb retains in-frame clones only, with some absent. The table has 35,000 to 50,000 clones, 80% to 90% seen once. The sequencing input was peripheral blood. The receptors originated from a woman older than 75 with acute or convalescent COVID-19.

The CDR3 nucleotides read TGCGCCAGCAGCTTGAGGGTGCGGGACCTAGACAATGAGCAGTTCTTC. The encoded protein is CASSLRVRDLDNEQFF. The chain has TRBV5-1 and TRBJ2-1, with D tentatively TRBD2 (6 bases). Trimming took 1 base from V and 5 from J, leaving 16 bases between them. CDR1 is SGHRS, CDR2 YFSETQ, per germline. This CDR3 spans 16 amino acids.

The rearrangement uses TRBV5-1 and TRBJ1-5; maybe TRBD1 (6 bases). V was shortened by 2 bases and J by 4 bases, with 13 bases between the two germline ends. This CDR3 is 15 amino acids long. Germline V gene data show CDR1 as SGHRS and CDR2 as YFSETQ. The CDR3 DNA follows: TGCGCCAGCAGCTTTGAGACAGGCCCTAATCAGCCCCAGCATTTT. Translated: CASSFETGPNQPQHF.

V and J are TRBV4-1 and TRBJ2-3, with 10 positions matching TRBD2. CDR1 and CDR2 from the germline V gene are MGHRA and YSYEKL. V trimming: 1 base; J trimming: 3 bases; junction bases outside the gene matches: 7. The CDR3 runs 17 residues. The CDR3 loop is CASSQVDLGLATDTQYF. For the CDR3, the DNA is TGCGCCAGCAGCCAAGTAGACCTGGGACTAGCGACAGATACGCAGTATTTT.

The rearrangement uses TRBV10-3 and TRBJ1-1; D is uncertain. Germline CDR1 reads ENHRY; CDR2 reads SYGVKD. V gave up 2 bases and J gave up 5 bases, with 6 bases separating them. The CDR3 loop spans 12 amino acids. The CDR3 sequence is CAISEGDTEAFF. The CDR3 region has the DNA TGTGCCATCAGTGAGGGAGATACTGAAGCTTTCTTT.

The CDR3 coding sequence is TGCGCCAGCAGTCAGAGTCCCTGGGGGGGGCGCAATTATAATTCACCCCTCCACTTT. Amino acid sequence: CASSQSPWGGRNYNSPLHF. This chain uses TRBV23-1 with TRBJ1-6; TRBD1 is a possible D gene (6 bases). TRBV23-1 is classed as an ORF, of uncertain function. The CDR3 contains 19 residues. Trimming removed 3 bases from V and 4 bases from J, with 22 bases in between.

The rearrangement joins TRBV18 to TRBJ1-1; maybe TRBD1 (5 bases). Deletions cut 5 bases from V and 1 base from J, with 17 bases between. The CDR3 sequence is 16 residues long. Per germline, CDR1 KGHSH and CDR2 LQKENI. CDR3 in DNA: TGTGCCAGCTCAGCTCGTTCCGGGGGTGAGAACACTGAAGCTTTCTTT. It encodes CASSARSGGENTEAFF.

This rearrangement joins TRBV6-6 to TRBJ1-1; a possible D gene is TRBD1 (5 bases). The CDR3 totals 15 residues. Trimming stripped 6 bases from V and 7 bases from J, with 21 bases between. CDR1 and CDR2 (germline): MNHNY, SVGAGI (reference sequence). Here the CDR3 DNA reads TGTGCCAGCAGGGCGGGGGAGTTATTTGGGAATGAAGCTTTCTTT. Protein: CASRAGELFGNEAFF.

The gene calls are TRBV19 and TRBJ2-7; 7 bases match TRBD2. V lost 5 bases to trimming and J lost 1 base; unmatched junction nucleotides: 5. Looked up from germline, CDR1 is LNHDA and CDR2 is SQIVND (reference sequence). This CDR3 comprises 14 residues. The CDR3 sequence: CASSLSGASYEQYF. CDR3 nucleotides: TGTGCCAGTAGTCTAAGCGGGGCGTCCTACGAGCAGTACTTC.

The chain carries TRBV6-5 and TRBJ2-1; 10 nucleotides agree with TRBD2. Germline CDR1 reads MNHEY; CDR2 reads SVGAGI. V was pared by 6 bases and J by 7 bases, with 6 bases of the junction left unmatched. This CDR3 has 14 residues. The CDR3 region is CASRLSGGANEQFF. DNA of the CDR3: TGTGCCAGCAGATTGAGCGGGGGGGCGAATGAGCAGTTCTTC.

The chain carries TRBV2 and TRBJ1-5; 8 bases match TRBD1. CDR3 size: 18 residues. V lost 0 bases to trimming and J lost 4 bases; unmatched junction nucleotides: 11. Germline loops: CDR1 SNHLY, CDR2 FYNNEI. CDR3 region: CASSEAAGTGIRNQPQHF. The CDR3 coding sequence is TGTGCCAGCAGTGAAGCTGCCGGGACAGGTATTCGAAATCAGCCCCAGCATTTT.

CDR3 sequence (DNA): TGTGCCAGTAGCATGGACAGGGGAATTAACACCGGGGAGCTGTTTTTT. The encoded protein is CASSMDRGINTGELFF. This rearrangement joins TRBV19 to TRBJ2-2; 9 bases map to TRBD1. There are 16 residues in the CDR3. The J segment lost 2 bases and the V segment lost 6 bases, leaving 7 bases of the junction unmatched. Germline V gene data show CDR1 as LNHDA and CDR2 as SQIVND (reference sequence).

In DNA form, the CDR3 reads TGTGCCAGTAGCGCGGGACAGGGTTTAGTTCAGCCCCAGCATTTT. Protein sequence: CASSAGQGLVQPQHF. This rearrangement joins TRBV19 to TRBJ1-5; 9 bases line up with TRBD1. Trimming took 6 bases from V and 6 from J; bases not matched to a gene: 9. CDR1 is LNHDA and CDR2 is SQIVND in the germline V gene (reference sequence). The CDR3 loop spans 15 amino acids.

The V call is TRBV5-1, the J call TRBJ1-1, with no clear D. CDR1 SGHRS and CDR2 YFSETQ come from the germline V gene. Trimming took off 4 bases at V and 1 base at J, with 14 bases between the two ends. The CDR3 sequence is 15 residues long. The CDR3 loop reads CASSLGYGPNTEAFF. CDR3 nucleotides: TGCGCCAGCAGCCTGGGGTATGGGCCGAACACTGAAGCTTTCTTT.

This clone was seen only once. V gene TRBV13 combines with J gene TRBJ2-5; 7 bases match TRBD2. Germline values: CDR1 PRHDT, CDR2 FYEKMQ (reference sequence). The CDR3 totals 14 residues. Trimming at V came to 3 bases and at J to 2 bases, leaving 3 bases not matched to a gene. The CDR3 loop is CASSFRGDQETQYF. The CDR3 DNA follows: TGTGCCAGCAGCTTCCGGGGGGATCAAGAGACCCAGTACTTC.